This T cell receptor beta chain was identified in a study of T cells after posttransplantation cyclophosphamide. The V gene's germline CDR1 is ENHRY and CDR2 SYGVKD. This CDR3 has 13 residues. The ends were cut back, 6 bases at V and 1 base at J, with 8 bases in the middle. Only in-frame clones appear in the TCRdb table, and some are missing; sequencing was by immunoSEQ multiplex PCR. Singletons are absent from the sample, which has roughly 26,000 clones. This clone was picked up many times. What it recognizes is unknown. On the day of bone marrow donation, the related graft donor provided peripheral blood. Broader study findings: Recipient CMV seropositivity and CMV reactivation strongly tracked TRB clonality. Tissue-infiltrating T cells from skin or gut overlapped little with blood T cells. Later blood repertoires were often dominated by clones from the donor CD8+ memory compartment.

The genes are TRBV10-3 and TRBJ2-3; D is unclear. The specimen sequenced was PBMCs. The receptor comes from a man aged 50-60 years in good health, CMV-negative, and a related stem cell transplant donor. The chain's CDR3 is CAIRAGGTDTQYF. In DNA form, the CDR3 reads TGTGCCATCAGGGCAGGCGGCACAGATACGCAGTATTTT.